This TCR beta chain comes out of a study of T cells in Graves' hyperthyroidism and ophthalmopathy (dated by TCRdb to about 2019). Some background on the complete study: Peripheral blood was sampled at the time of initial diagnosis, prior to any treatment. In addition, the study compared T-cell repertoires in thyroid tissue and in blood from roughly six Graves' hyperthyroidism patients. After blood sampling, hyperthyroidism patients were treated with methimazole at a starting dose of 30 mg daily, and ophthalmopathy patients were treated with high-dose intravenous methylprednisolone. The approximately 95 discovery patients were divided at random into training and test sets in a 7:3 ratio. The paper describes TCR Vbeta CDR3 sequencing of about 140 peripheral blood samples, made up of about 40 ophthalmopathy patients, roughly 80 hyperthyroidism patients and 17 progressor patients. To identify distinguishing TCR V-J signatures, a discovery cohort of around 100 patients was used, comprising 43 with Graves' ophthalmopathy and around 57 with stable Graves' hyperthyroidism. Prospective prediction of ophthalmopathy was tested in an independent validation cohort consisting of 18 to 20 hyperthyroidism patients and around 17 patients who later progressed to ophthalmopathy.

The CDR3 runs 15 residues from the cysteine to the phenylalanine. Just CDR3 DNA is preserved here, 45 bases in frame from base 1. CDR1 is given as SEHNR and CDR2 as FQNEAQ, both from the germline V gene (reference sequence). V loses 1 base at its end and J loses 6 bases; junction bases beyond the gene matches: 7. Ophthalmopathy patients had moderately to severely active disease, Clinical Activity Score of at least 3, NOSPECS grade of at least 4, and duration under 3 months. Patients with uncontrolled infections, other autoimmune diseases, pregnancy or lactation were excluded. Diagnoses relied on clinical symptoms, serum thyroxine and TRAb, thyroid ultrasound and orbital computed tomography. PBMCs were separated from around 9.1 ml of fresh peripheral blood using Ficoll-Paque density gradient centrifugation. Total RNA was extracted with Trizol reagent, and quality was checked on an Agilent 2100 Bioanalyzer.

Overall study outcomes, separate from this receptor: No statistical method was used to set the sample size in advance, and investigators knew the group allocation. During validation, the model predicted progression to ophthalmopathy a median of about 5.9 months ahead of onset, with around 71% sensitivity and 72% to 85% specificity. A 13 V-J signature model separated ophthalmopathy from stable hyperthyroidism, with approximately 87% sensitivity and about 81% specificity in cross-validation and 80%/75% in testing. Most expanded thyroid clonotypes (frequency above 0.001) were also detected in blood, a finding suggesting that blood repertoires may reflect thyroid immune responses.

This clonotype was seen many times. What this receptor recognizes is not known. Base qualities were left out, and no much larger clone turns up one base away. The TCR beta CDR3 regions were amplified from RNA transcripts. A first-round RT-PCR of the TCR CDR3 used the HTBI primer set with the Qiagen OneStep RT-PCR kit. The libraries were constructed in a second round of multiplex PCR and then size-selected and purified. The libraries were sequenced on an Illumina HiSeq2000 using paired-end 100 bp reads. Concerning the study's data processing: Raw data were processed with SOAPnuke, discarding reads with adapters, uncalled bases, mean Phred below 15, or no exact constant-primer or identifier match. COPE v1.2.5 was used to merge the high-quality paired reads, and each unique nucleotide sequence was defined as a clonotype. Clonotypes were aligned to IMGT TRBV, TRBD and TRBJ reference segments using MiTCR v1.1. Analysis was restricted to V-J combinations with a frequency above 0.0001, which covered roughly 99% of repertoires. A TCS score was defined as the ratio of F50 (clonal expansion) to E x V (chaos), with BLOSUM62-based TCRdist applied between CDR3 peptides within each V-J. Welch's t-statistics and random forest reduced several hundred V-J features to 10 to 15, which were used in a naive Bayes classifier (R e1071). TCRdb itself trimmed the public reads at Q25 with fastp, ran MiXCR and retained productive beta chains. Every entry covers one CDR3 protein and lists the most common genes and DNA from its rows. The V and J calls, along with clone size, are taken from TCRdb and not from the paper's own processing. The sample table lists about 330,000 distinct CDR3 sequences, roughly 13% of them with a count of one. The ten largest clones represent almost 35% of the sample.

The material sequenced was blood. The sequence was collected from a woman between 35 and 50 years old with Graves' ophthalmopathy. The rearrangement joined TRBV7-9 to TRBJ2-7, with 9 middle bases fitting TRBD2. The nucleotides read TGTGCCAGCAGCTTAGTGGCTAGCGGGGACGGCGAGCAGTACTTC. Its translation is CASSLVASGDGEQYF.